The text below deals with one TCR beta chain. The target antigen is unknown. This sample is drawn from a study of blood T cells in healthy people across ages. Study-level results: Unsorted PBMC material precluded a definitive naive versus antigen-experienced comparison.

The CDR3 is 15 residues long. V gave up 2 bases and J gave up 0 bases, with 11 bases separating them. The germline gives CDR1 DFQATT, CDR2 SNEGSKA (reference sequence). A second PCR, run for roughly 7 to 11 cycles, used a sample-barcoded 5' primer plus a J-beta primer mix. Using its own MiXCR run on the 5' RACE reads, TCRdb lists one record per CDR3 protein. The table shows approximately 1.5 million distinct CDR3 sequences, with roughly 30% occurring only once. Input material: blood. The receptor comes from a woman in her thirties in good health. V is TRBV20-1 and J is TRBJ2-4; D possibly corresponds to TRBD2 (7 bases). CDR3 in DNA: TGCAGTGCTAGATGGGGGGGGGCAGCCAAAAACATTCAGTACTTC. Translated, it gives CSARWGGAAKNIQYF.